This T cell receptor beta chain stems from a study of blood T cell repertoires in COVID-19. Background on the study: COVID-19 samples, acute and convalescent, were from the United States, Italy and Spain. T cells, B-cell-depleted T cells, or PBMCs provided the cDNA or gDNA that served as material.

Germline values: CDR1 LNHDA, CDR2 SQIVND (reference sequence). This CDR3 contains 13 residues. Trimming cost V 5 bases and J 7 bases; bases outside gene matches: 5. Assay used: immunoSEQ multiplex PCR; TCRdb lists only in-frame clones, some missing. Found here are 300,000 or so clones, more than 70% of them singletons; the top ten hold approximately 7.2%. The genes are TRBV19 and TRBJ1-5; 7 bases fit TRBD1. The sample consisted of peripheral blood. The sequence was obtained from a young woman who had recovered from COVID-19. The CDR3 spells CASSPQTGQPQHF. CDR3 nucleotide sequence: TGTGCCAGTAGTCCCCAGACAGGGCAGCCCCAGCATTTT.